Shown below are 17 T cell receptor beta chains from a single sample sequenced in a study of blood T cell repertoires in COVID-19. Assay: immunoSEQ multiplex PCR; the TCRdb copy retains only in-frame clones and omits some. Altogether 190,000 or so clones are present, about 86% being singletons, with the ten largest covering about 0.96%. The material sequenced was peripheral blood. These TCRs come from a woman in her late teens or twenties who had recovered from COVID-19.

The chain recombines TRBV20-1 with TRBJ2-7; D gene ambiguous. The CDR3 covers 11 residues. V shed 4 bases and J shed 5 bases, with 9 bases lying between them. Germline assignment: CDR1 DFQATT and CDR2 SNEGSKA (reference sequence). CDR3 sequence reads: CSAKMADEQYV. CDR3 DNA: TGCAGTGCTAAGATGGCGGACGAGCAGTACGTC.

This clone appeared a few times. The chain couples TRBV4-1 to TRBJ2-7, with a possible D match to TRBD2 (5 bases). The CDR3 runs to 15 residues. V lost 4 bases and J lost 0, with 13 bases in between. Germline assignment: CDR1 MGHRA and CDR2 YSYEKL. CDR3 amino acids: CASSPRDQSSYEQYV. For the CDR3, the DNA is TGCGCCAGCAGCCCCCGGGATCAAAGCTCCTACGAGCAGTACGTC.

The gene calls are TRBV18 and TRBJ2-1; 11 bases align to TRBD1. V trimming: 2 bases; J trimming: 4 bases; junction bases outside the gene matches: 1. CDR3 length equals 15 residues. Germline-derived CDR1 and CDR2 are KGHSH and LQKENI. This chain's CDR3 is CASSPGTGGYNEQFF. The CDR3 DNA is TGTGCCAGCTCACCAGGGACAGGGGGGTACAATGAGCAGTTCTTC.

This chain joins TRBV9 and TRBJ2-1, with 14 nucleotides matching TRBD2. The J segment lost 6 bases and the V segment lost 6 bases, leaving 5 bases of the junction unmatched. Germline CDR1 and CDR2: SGDLS and YYNGEE. The CDR3 covers 15 residues. The DNA of the CDR3 is TGTGCCAGCACCGCTGGACTAGCGGGGGGCAATGAGCAGTTCTTC. It encodes CASTAGLAGGNEQFF.

This chain links TRBV7-8 with TRBJ1-5; D unresolved. The V end lost 3 bases, the J end lost 6 bases, and 12 bases lay between the germline ends. CDR1 is SGHVS and CDR2 is FQNEAQ in the germline V gene. The CDR3 spans 14 residues. CDR3 DNA: TGTGCCAGCAGCTTCCGGGAGTGGAGTCAGCCCCAGCATTTT. Its protein is CASSFREWSQPQHF.

The chain couples TRBV27 to TRBJ2-5; 15 bases line up with TRBD2. CDR3 length: 17 amino acids. With 6 bases clipped from V and 4 bases from J, the junction kept 9 bases outside the gene matches. Germline lookup yields CDR1 MNHEY and CDR2 SMNVEV (reference sequence). The CDR3 spells CASSFLPGLAGGETQYF. CDR3 coding DNA: TGTGCCAGCAGCTTTCTACCGGGACTAGCGGGAGGAGAGACCCAGTACTTC.

This chain uses TRBV15 with TRBJ2-7; D possibly corresponds to TRBD1 (5 bases). Per germline, CDR1 LNHNV and CDR2 YYDKDF (reference sequence). CDR3 length: 14 amino acids. The V end lost 4 bases, the J end lost 0 bases, and 10 bases lay between the germline ends. CDR3 DNA sequence: TGTGCCACCAGCACAGGGTATGGCTCCTACGAGCAGTACGTC. It yields the protein CATSTGYGSYEQYV.

This clone was counted between two and nine times. The chain employs TRBV4-3 and TRBJ2-3; TRBD2 matches at 12 bases. V shed 4 bases, J shed 5 bases, and the junction held 7 bases outside the gene matches. CDR1 is LGHNA, CDR2 YSLEER, per germline. This CDR3 has 16 amino acids. In DNA form, the CDR3 reads TGCGCCAGCAGCCCTCGACTAGCGGGAGAAGGAGATACGCAGTATTTT. Translating it yields CASSPRLAGEGDTQYF.

The genes are TRBV7-9 and TRBJ1-2; D is unclear. The CDR3 has 13 amino acids. The V end lost 2 bases, the J end lost 0 bases, and 4 bases lay between the germline ends. The germline gives CDR1 SEHNR, CDR2 FQNEAQ (reference sequence). DNA of the CDR3: TGTGCCAGCAGCTTACTCTCTAACTATGGCTACACCTTC. Protein: CASSLLSNYGYTF. The variable domain in full, completed from reference TRBV7-9 and TRBJ1-2, reads DTGVSQNPRHKITKRGQNVTFRCDPISEHNRLYWYRQTLGQGPEFLTYFQNEAQLEKSRLLSDRFSAERPKGSFSTLEIQRTEQGDSAMYLCASSLLSNYGYTFGSGTRLTVV.

This clone appeared a single time. The rearrangement uses TRBV7-9 and TRBJ1-1; the D is unclear. Germline-derived CDR1 and CDR2 are SEHNR and FQNEAQ (reference sequence). V lost 4 bases to trimming and J lost 5 bases, with 8 bases between them. This CDR3 spans 12 amino acids. The CDR3, as DNA: TGTGCCAGCAGCTATAGTTGGACTGAAGCTTTCTTT. Its translation is CASSYSWTEAFF.

The chain is built from TRBV2 and TRBJ2-7; 7 bases fit TRBD1. The CDR3 length is 12 residues. Germline V gene lookup returns CDR1 SNHLY and CDR2 FYNNEI. J gave up 3 bases and V 7 bases, and 3 bases lay outside the gene matches. The CDR3 reads CASKAGGYEQYF. The CDR3 coding sequence is TGTGCCAGCAAGGCAGGGGGCTACGAGCAGTACTTC.

This chain uses TRBV5-8 with TRBJ1-4; 11 bases line up with TRBD1. Unmatched junction bases numbered 0, after V lost 4 bases and J lost 10 bases. CDR1 and CDR2 from the germline V gene are SGHTS and YDEGEE. The CDR3 extends over 12 amino acids. CDR3 sequence reads: CASSGTGGKLFF. CDR3 in DNA: TGTGCCAGCAGCGGGACAGGGGGAAAACTGTTTTTT.

The CDR3 sequence is CASSLSQDIPLGYF. The CDR3 DNA sequence: TGTGCCAGCAGTCTTTCCCAGGACATACCTCTGGGGTACTTC. The chain employs TRBV7-2 and TRBJ2-5; D is possibly TRBD1 (5 bases). CDR1 is SGHTA and CDR2 is FQGNSA in the germline V gene. Trimming removed 6 bases from V and 13 bases from J, with 24 bases in between. There are 14 residues in the CDR3.

The chain combines TRBV9 with TRBJ2-3, with 7 bases that match TRBD2. Per germline, CDR1 SGDLS and CDR2 YYNGEE. J gave up 2 bases and V 3 bases, and 15 bases lay outside the gene matches. This CDR3 has 18 amino acids. CDR3 in DNA: TGTGCCAGCAGCGCATTGGTGGGACGACTAGCCTCCACAGATACGCAGTATTTT. This codes for CASSALVGRLASTDTQYF.

This clone was picked up one time. The chain recombines TRBV7-3 with TRBJ2-7; possible D gene TRBD1, 6 bases. Germline CDR1 SGHTA, CDR2 FQGTGA. V lost 0 bases and J lost 0, with 9 bases in between. This CDR3 has 15 amino acids. The CDR3 is CASSLTGQSSYEQYF. As DNA, the CDR3 is TGTGCCAGCAGCTTAACTGGACAGAGCTCCTACGAGCAGTACTTC.

For the CDR3, the DNA is TGTGCCAGCAGCTTAGGGGAGGGCACGGGTGCCAATCAGCCCCAGCATTTT. Amino acids: CASSLGEGTGANQPQHF. The J gene is TRBJ1-5, the V gene TRBV7-9, with no clear D. CDR1 and CDR2 from the germline V gene are SEHNR and FQNEAQ (reference sequence). Trimming stripped 1 base from V and 3 bases from J, with 16 bases between. The CDR3 totals 17 residues.

This chain links TRBV27 with TRBJ2-7, with D tentatively TRBD1 (6 bases). V was cut by 8 bases and J by 3 bases, with 14 bases left in between. The germline gives CDR1 MNHEY, CDR2 SMNVEV (reference sequence). The CDR3 length is 13 residues. CDR3 loop: CASSQGRLYEQYF. The CDR3 DNA follows: TGTGCCAGCTCGCAGGGGCGCCTCTACGAGCAGTACTTC.